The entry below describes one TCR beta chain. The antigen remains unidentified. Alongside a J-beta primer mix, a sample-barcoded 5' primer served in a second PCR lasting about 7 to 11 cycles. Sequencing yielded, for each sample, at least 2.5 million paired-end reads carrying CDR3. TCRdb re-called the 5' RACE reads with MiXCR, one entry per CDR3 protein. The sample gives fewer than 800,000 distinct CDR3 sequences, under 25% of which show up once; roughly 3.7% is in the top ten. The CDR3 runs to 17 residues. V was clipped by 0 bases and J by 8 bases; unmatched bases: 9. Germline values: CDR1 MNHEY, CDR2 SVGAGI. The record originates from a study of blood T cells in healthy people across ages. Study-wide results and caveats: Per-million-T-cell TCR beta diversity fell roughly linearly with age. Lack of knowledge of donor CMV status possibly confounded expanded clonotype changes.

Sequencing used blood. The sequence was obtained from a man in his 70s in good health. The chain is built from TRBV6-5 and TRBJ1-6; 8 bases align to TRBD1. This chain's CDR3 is CASSYSLAGQGHSPLHF. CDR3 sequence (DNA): TGTGCCAGCAGTTACTCCTTGGCCGGACAGGGTCATTCACCCCTCCACTTT.